The entry below describes one T cell receptor (beta chain). Its specific antigen is unknown. Base-call qualities are not available, and no considerably larger clone is one nucleotide away. This record belongs to a study of blood T cell repertoires in COVID-19 (dated by TCRdb to 2018 to 2020). Broadly, across the study: Samples covering the acute and convalescent phases of COVID-19 were provided by collaborators in the United States, Italy and Spain. A de-identified subject ID, COVID-19 status, age in years and sex were almost always included in the sample metadata. Samples were obtained from the ongoing ImmuneRACE study (first 160 participants) and from about 1,300 subjects provided by 6 global collaborators. The prospective study material was composed of cDNA or gDNA derived from T cells, B-cell-depleted T cells, or PBMCs. A freely available public database, intended as a resource for researchers studying the immune response to SARS-CoV-2, is where the repertoires were released. Where available, HLA class I and class II types were taken from metadata supplied by the sample provider and were not determined by assay-based typing. Subjects who had been exposed to COVID-19, were actively infected with it, or had recovered from it provided the deeply sampled blood TCRbeta repertoires that made up the dataset.

Beyond this particular receptor, the publication reports: Clinical and demographic metadata were provided uncurated, with the amount varying by source and participant.

The immunoSEQ Assay, a bias-controlled multiplex PCR, was used to amplify TCRbeta CDR3 regions from genomic DNA. As for the original processing: The number of nucleated cells in each sample was estimated by amplification of reference gene primers within the assay. Sequence reads were collapsed and filtered to measure the absolute abundance of every unique TCRbeta CDR3 rearrangement. For each sample, productive Simpson clonality was calculated by taking the square root of Simpson's diversity index across productive rearrangements. Sourced from immuneACCESS, this table was stored by TCRdb with only in-frame sequences that have V and J called. A share of the clones is absent; for the studies checked, an unresolved V gene accounts for under half, and the remainder has no known explanation. V and J calls and clone size are copied from that table; D and trimming were computed from the DNA. This sample has approximately 350,000 clones in its table, and approximately 90% of those were observed once. Approximately 1% of the sample is in the top ten clones.

Participants in the prospective study were enrolled through a virtual design, were aged roughly 18 to 100 years, and lived in fewer than 30 United States geographic areas. Cohort assignment in the prospective study relied on participant-reported clinical history from a screening survey and a study questionnaire. For ImmuneRACE Cohort 3, a participant was defined as recovered based on two consecutive negative NP/OP PCR tests, clearance by a healthcare professional, or resolution of symptoms. Each participant in the prospective study had whole blood, serum and a nasopharyngeal or oropharyngeal swab collected by mobile phlebotomists. Participants in the prospective study had the option to provide additional blood draws and questionnaires over a roughly 2-month period. Before DNA extraction, blood samples from the prospective study were shipped at room temperature or frozen. Based on the germline V gene (reference sequence), the CDR1 and CDR2 sequences are MNHEY and SMNVEV. Trimming leaves V shorter by 7 bases and J shorter by 7 bases, with the junction holding 9 bases beyond the gene matches. Inclusive of the bounding cysteine and phenylalanine, the CDR3 is 15 residues long. Only CDR3 DNA remains: 45 bases, in frame from the first base.

This TCR was recovered from a man between 18 and 35 years old who had recovered from COVID-19. This sequence uses TRBV27 and TRBJ1-6, and TRBD1 aligns with 8 junction nucleotides. Material for sequencing was PBMCs or T cells enriched from blood (not recorded which). The CDR3 reads CASTPTGAGNSPLHF. The sequenced DNA: TGTGCCAGCACCCCGACAGGGGCGGGGAATTCACCCCTCCACTTT.